These 17 T cell receptor beta chains share one sample of origin, sequenced in a study of cytomegalovirus exposure and HLA in healthy donors. PCR involved 60 Vbeta and 13 Jbeta primers. TCRdb's copy holds only in-frame clones and misses some; the assay was immunoSEQ multiplex PCR. The sample gives 85,000 to 130,000 clones, roughly 70% of which show up once; about 4.3% is in the top ten. Sequencing used PBMCs. The receptors derive from a woman younger than 35 in good health and CMV-seropositive.

The V gene is TRBV18, the J gene TRBJ1-2; TRBD1 might be the D (5 bases). This CDR3 contains 15 residues. Per the germline V gene, CDR1 is KGHSH and CDR2 is LQKENI. V shed 6 bases and J shed 0 bases, with 14 bases lying between them. The CDR3 DNA follows: TGTGCCAGCTCGCCTACCGGGGGTACTAACTATGGCTACACCTTC. Translating it yields CASSPTGGTNYGYTF.

A few counts support this clone. The gene calls are TRBV27 and TRBJ1-2; D is undetermined. This CDR3 is 16 amino acids long. Germline V lookup: CDR1 MNHEY, CDR2 SMNVEV (reference sequence). V was trimmed by 1 base and J by 6 bases, leaving 18 bases between them. The CDR3 region has the DNA TGTGCCAGCAGTTTATATGGTTTCGGAGGTTCCGATGGCTACACCTTC. It codes for CASSLYGFGGSDGYTF.

V and J are TRBV2 and TRBJ2-2; no firm D call. Germline CDR1 is SNHLY and CDR2 is FYNNEI. The CDR3 has 14 amino acids. The V end lost 1 base, the J end lost 6 bases, and 9 bases lay between the germline ends. The CDR3 region is CASSEGSRAGELFF. In nucleotides, the CDR3 is TGTGCCAGCAGTGAAGGTAGTCGGGCCGGGGAGCTGTTTTTT.

The table lists this clone with a few counts. This chain links TRBV30 with TRBJ1-1; D gene ambiguous. This CDR3 is 13 amino acids long. Germline CDR1 is GTSNPN and CDR2 is SVGIG (reference sequence). Trimming left V 2 bases short and J 3 bases short, with 10 bases between. CDR3 amino acids: CAWSRGKDTEAFF. DNA of the CDR3: TGTGCCTGGAGTCGAGGGAAGGACACTGAAGCTTTCTTT.

The V gene is TRBV9, the J gene TRBJ2-1; weak D call: TRBD2 (5 bases). Germline values: CDR1 SGDLS, CDR2 YYNGEE. Trimming shortened V by 0 bases and J by 4 bases, and 11 bases separated the two germline ends. The CDR3 has 15 amino acids. CDR3 bases: TGTGCCAGCAGCGTAGCTAGTGGAGGTTACAATGAGCAGTTCTTC. The encoded protein is CASSVASGGYNEQFF.

V and J are TRBV27 and TRBJ1-3, with TRBD1 as a possible D gene (5 bases). CDR3 size: 15 residues. The germline V gene encodes CDR1 MNHEY and CDR2 SMNVEV (reference sequence). V gave up 6 bases and J gave up 0 bases, with 12 bases separating them. The chain's CDR3 is CASSRDRDSGNTIYF. For the CDR3, the DNA is TGTGCCAGCAGCCGAGACAGAGACTCTGGAAACACCATATATTTT.

The chain joins TRBV10-3 to TRBJ2-5, with 10 bases that match TRBD1. The CDR3 runs 13 residues. The J segment lost 5 bases and the V segment lost 6 bases, leaving 3 bases of the junction unmatched. CDR1 ENHRY and CDR2 SYGVKD come from the germline V gene. The CDR3 bases are TGTGCCATCAGCCGGGACAGGGGCGAGACCCAGTACTTC. It translates to CAISRDRGETQYF.

This rearrangement joins TRBV7-9 to TRBJ2-7, with D unclear. The ends were cut back, 2 bases at V and 3 bases at J, with 11 bases in the middle. CDR1 and CDR2 (germline): SEHNR, FQNEAQ (reference sequence). The CDR3 loop spans 14 amino acids. The CDR3 bases are TGTGCCAGCAGCTTATCGTCACAGCTCTACGAGCAGTACTTC. This translates into CASSLSSQLYEQYF.

This sequence joins TRBV11-2 and TRBJ1-5, with unresolved D. The CDR3 loop spans 13 amino acids. Germline V gene sequence: CDR1 SGHAT, CDR2 FQNNGV. Between the trimmed V and J ends, which lost 3 bases and 4 bases, there was a span of 7 bases. Here the CDR3 reads CASSFTENQPQHF. As DNA, the CDR3 is TGTGCCAGCAGCTTTACAGAAAATCAGCCCCAGCATTTT.

The rearrangement uses TRBV4-3 and TRBJ2-1, with D hard to call. Deletions cut 0 bases from V and 0 bases from J, with 6 bases between. CDR1 is LGHNA, CDR2 YSLEER, per germline. This CDR3 has 15 residues. In DNA, the CDR3 is TGCGCCAGCAGCCAAGACCGGGTCTCCTACAATGAGCAGTTCTTC. This gives the protein CASSQDRVSYNEQFF.

The rearrangement uses TRBV9 and TRBJ2-1; D perhaps matches TRBD2 (5 bases). Looked up from germline, CDR1 is SGDLS and CDR2 is YYNGEE. CDR3 length: 14 amino acids. The V end was cut by 2 bases, the J end by 2 bases, with 8 bases between. The CDR3 protein is CASSVPGAYNEQFF. The CDR3 DNA is TGTGCCAGCAGCGTGCCCGGGGCCTACAATGAGCAGTTCTTC.

This clone was detected only a few times. The chain is built from TRBV18 and TRBJ1-2; the D is unclear. From germline, CDR1 is KGHSH and CDR2 LQKENI. The V and J ends lost 4 bases and 4 bases respectively, with 10 bases between them. There are 13 residues in the CDR3. The CDR3 sequence: CASSRNGGYGYTF. The CDR3 region has the DNA TGTGCCAGCTCACGCAACGGAGGCTATGGCTACACCTTC.

This clone was picked up one time. The chain is built from TRBV19 and TRBJ2-1, with a possible D match to TRBD2 (6 bases). This CDR3 has 15 residues. V was clipped by 7 bases and J by 2 bases, with 15 bases between them. Germline V gene data show CDR1 as LNHDA and CDR2 as SQIVND (reference sequence). CDR3 in amino acids: CASNLRDSPYNEQFF. CDR3 nucleotides: TGTGCCAGTAATCTCCGGGACTCCCCCTACAATGAGCAGTTCTTC.

This clone was observed a handful of times. The chain couples TRBV7-9 to TRBJ2-7; possibly TRBD2 for D (5 bases). CDR1 is SEHNR and CDR2 is FQNEAQ in the germline V gene (reference sequence). The CDR3 length is 13 residues. The ends were cut back, 5 bases at V and 3 bases at J, with 11 bases in the middle. CDR3 DNA: TGTGCCAGCAGCGAGGGAGCAGACTACGAGCAGTACTTC. This codes for CASSEGADYEQYF.

The chain joins TRBV5-4 to TRBJ1-1; D call uncertain. Looked up from germline, CDR1 is SGHNT and CDR2 is YYREEE (reference sequence). The CDR3 loop spans 14 amino acids. V lost 0 bases to trimming and J lost 0 bases, with 6 bases between them. Here the CDR3 DNA reads TGTGCCAGCAGCTTGGACAGCATGAACACTGAAGCTTTCTTT. It encodes CASSLDSMNTEAFF.

This rearrangement joins TRBV4-3 to TRBJ2-7; TRBD2 might be the D (5 bases). The CDR3 extends over 13 amino acids. V shed 0 bases and J shed 4 bases, with 7 bases lying between them. CDR1 is LGHNA, CDR2 YSLEER, per germline. CDR3 nucleotide sequence: TGCGCCAGCAGCCAAGACGGAGGATACGAGCAGTACTTC. This gives the protein CASSQDGGYEQYF.

This chain links TRBV28 with TRBJ1-1; D unresolved. The CDR3 is 12 amino acids. Looked up from germline, CDR1 is MDHEN and CDR2 is SYDVKM. Trimming removed 4 bases from V and 9 bases from J, with 12 bases in between. As DNA, the CDR3 is TGTGCCAGCAGTTCCTCGGGAGGACAAGCTTTCTTT. Protein product: CASSSSGGQAFF. Using reference TRBV28 and TRBJ1-1 for the parts outside the CDR3, the full variable domain is DVKVTQSSRYLVKRTGEKVFLECVQDMDHENMFWYRQDPGLGLRLIYFSYDVKMKEKGDIPEGYSVSREKKERFSLILESASTNQTSMYLCASSSSGGQAFFGQGTRLTVV.